The 22 T cell receptor beta chains reported below all come from one sample, sequenced in a study of blood T cells in healthy people across ages. It was with a sample-barcoded 5' primer and a J-beta primer mix that a second PCR of about 6 to 11 cycles was run. TCRdb used MiXCR to reprocess the 5' RACE reads, holding one entry per CDR3 protein. This table has 700,000 or so distinct CDR3 sequences, over 40% appearing once. The sequencing input was blood. The receptors here all came from an elderly man in good health.

This clonotype was recorded many times. The chain recombines TRBV29-1 with TRBJ2-1, with TRBD1 identical over 10 bases. Germline V lookup: CDR1 SQVTM, CDR2 ANQGSEA. The CDR3 contains 14 residues. The trim removed 8 bases at V and 7 bases at J, leaving 11 bases unmatched. In nucleotides, the CDR3 is TGCAGCTACATTGGACAGGGGGGGTGGAATGAGCAGTTCTTC. Its protein is CSYIGQGGWNEQFF.

This clonotype has a handful of counts. The chain has TRBV9 and TRBJ2-7; D gene unclear. Germline assignment: CDR1 SGDLS and CDR2 YYNGEE. Trimming left V 0 bases short and J 5 bases short, with 15 bases between. The CDR3 runs 15 residues. The CDR3, as DNA: TGTGCCAGCAGCGTAGCCGCAGAGTTTTCCAACGAGCAGTACTTC. Residues: CASSVAAEFSNEQYF. The full variable domain, in which reference TRBV9 and TRBJ2-7 provide the parts outside the CDR3, is DSGVTQTPKHLITATGQRVTLRCSPRSGDLSVYWYQQSLDQGLQFLIQYYNGEERAKGNILERFSAQQFPDLHSELNLSSLELGDSALYFCASSVAAEFSNEQYFGPGTRLTVT.

This rearrangement joins TRBV27 to TRBJ2-4, with TRBD1 as a possible D gene (6 bases). The CDR3 loop spans 14 amino acids. Germline CDR1 reads MNHEY; CDR2 reads SMNVEV (reference sequence). The V end was cut by 3 bases, the J end by 6 bases, with 12 bases between. The CDR3 nucleotides read TGTGCCAGCAGTTTTGGGGGCAGGGTAAACATTCAGTACTTC. Amino acid sequence: CASSFGGRVNIQYF.

The J gene is TRBJ1-4, the V gene TRBV7-6, with D unclear. There are 13 residues in the CDR3. Germline V gives CDR1 SGHVS, CDR2 FNYEAQ. The V end lost 5 bases, the J end lost 3 bases, and 7 bases lay between the germline ends. The DNA for the CDR3 is TGTGCCAGCAGCACGGCCCCTAATGAAAAACTGTTTTTT. Protein: CASSTAPNEKLFF.

The chain has TRBV6-1 and TRBJ1-5, with 9 bases aligning to TRBD1. CDR1 and CDR2 (germline): MNHNS, SASEGT. The CDR3 covers 15 residues. The V gene end was trimmed by 3 bases and the J gene end by 0 bases; junction bases not matched to a gene: 0. CDR3 coding DNA: TGTGCCAGCAGTGAGGACAGGGGTAGCAATCAGCCCCAGCATTTT. Amino acid sequence: CASSEDRGSNQPQHF.

This clonotype was counted at least ten times. The chain uses TRBV25-1 and TRBJ2-3; 7 positions agree with TRBD1. Germline V gene lookup returns CDR1 MGHDK and CDR2 SYGVNS. J gave up 4 bases and V 5 bases, and 6 bases lay outside the gene matches. The CDR3 has 14 residues. DNA for the CDR3: TGTGCCAGCAGTACAGGGGATAGTGCAGATACGCAGTATTTT. Amino acids: CASSTGDSADTQYF.

This clonotype turned up a few times. This may stem from a read error, because a much larger clone lies one nucleotide away. The chain is built from TRBV4-2 and TRBJ2-7; a weak D match, TRBD1 (5 bases). The CDR3 consists of 16 residues. Trimming left V 0 bases short and J 2 bases short, with 14 bases between. Germline-derived CDR1 and CDR2 are LGHNA and YNFKEQ. The CDR3 sequence: CASSQDISTGAYEQYF. The CDR3 nucleotides are TGTGCCAGCAGCCAAGATATTAGCACAGGTGCCTACGAGCAGTACTTC.

This sequence joins TRBV7-9 and TRBJ2-1; 9 positions match TRBD1. CDR3 size: 15 residues. Trimming removed 5 bases from V and 13 bases from J; junction bases left unmatched: 15. CDR1 is SEHNR and CDR2 is FQNEAQ in the germline V gene (reference sequence). The CDR3 DNA reads as TGTGCCAGCAGCCCGCCGGGACAGGGTGGGGCGACCCAGTTCTTC. It codes for CASSPPGQGGATQFF.

The chain carries TRBV20-1 and TRBJ1-6, with D maybe TRBD1 (5 bases). The ends were cut back, 3 bases at V and 7 bases at J, with 16 bases in the middle. The CDR3 is 15 amino acids. The germline V gene encodes CDR1 DFQATT and CDR2 SNEGSKA (reference sequence). CDR3 coding DNA: TGCAGTGCTAGGATGGGCGGGGCTCCAAATTCACCCCTCCACTTT. Translating gives CSARMGGAPNSPLHF.

This clonotype came up many times. The chain employs TRBV5-1 and TRBJ1-2, with 7 bases lining up with TRBD1. The CDR3 is made up of 15 amino acids. V gave up 3 bases and J gave up 8 bases; unmatched junction bases: 13. Germline loops: CDR1 SGHRS, CDR2 YFSETQ. CDR3: CASSSSWDSLQGYTF. For the CDR3, the DNA is TGCGCCAGCAGCTCGTCCTGGGACAGTTTACAGGGCTACACCTTC.

The rearrangement joins TRBV28 to TRBJ2-7; D possibly corresponds to TRBD2 (5 bases). The V end lost 4 bases, the J end lost 2 bases, and 15 bases lay between the germline ends. Germline CDR1 is MDHEN and CDR2 is SYDVKM. This CDR3 is 15 amino acids long. This CDR3 reads CASSSISGSAYEQYF. The CDR3 bases are TGTGCCAGCAGTTCAATATCGGGGTCGGCCTACGAGCAGTACTTC.

This clonotype was picked up many times. V is TRBV11-2 and J is TRBJ2-3; D is uncertain. Trimming pared 0 bases from V and 0 bases from J, leaving 7 bases between. Germline V gene data show CDR1 as SGHAT and CDR2 as FQNNGV. This CDR3 has 15 residues. DNA of the CDR3: TGTGCCAGCAGCTTAGAGCGAGAAAGCACAGATACGCAGTATTTT. Its protein product is CASSLERESTDTQYF.

This chain joins TRBV20-1 and TRBJ2-7; weak D call: TRBD2 (6 bases). The CDR3 loop spans 14 amino acids. V lost 6 bases to trimming and J lost 7 bases, with 22 bases between them. Looked up from germline, CDR1 is DFQATT and CDR2 is SNEGSKA (reference sequence). CDR3 sequence: CSARGLSSYNEQYF. CDR3 coding DNA: TGCAGTGCCCGGGGACTCAGCTCCTACAATGAGCAGTACTTC.

The rearrangement uses TRBV5-1 and TRBJ1-2; 7 bases align to TRBD1. The CDR3 runs 18 residues. Germline CDR1 SGHRS, CDR2 YFSETQ. V was pared by 2 bases and J by 0 bases, with 13 bases of the junction left unmatched. The CDR3 region is CASSFNGGQAGANYGYTF. In DNA, the CDR3 is TGCGCCAGCAGCTTCAATGGAGGACAGGCGGGAGCTAACTATGGCTACACCTTC.

The chain carries TRBV7-6 and TRBJ2-7, with 7 nucleotides matching TRBD1. Gene TRBJ2-5 matches the end of the DNA better, so the J call may be wrong. Germline values: CDR1 SGHVS, CDR2 FNYEAQ. The CDR3 has 14 amino acids. The CDR3 protein is CASRIDRVGETQYF. DNA for the CDR3: TGTGCCAGCAGGATAGACAGGGTCGGGGAGACCCAGTACTTC.

This clonotype occurred a few times. V gene TRBV7-2 combines with J gene TRBJ1-2; D not certain. The germline CDR1 and CDR2 sequences are SGHTA and FQGNSA. Trimming took 5 bases from V and 0 from J, leaving 7 bases between them. The CDR3 is made up of 13 amino acids. CDR3 residues: CASSPESNYGYTF. The CDR3 coding sequence is TGTGCCAGCAGCCCTGAATCTAACTATGGCTACACCTTC.

This clonotype was observed a single time. The DNA of the CDR3 is TGTGCCAGCAGCCCCCACAGTTCCTACAATGAGCAGTTCTTC. It is translated as CASSPHSSYNEQFF. This sequence joins TRBV7-8 and TRBJ2-1; no reliable D call. V was clipped by 5 bases and J by 1 base, with 9 bases between them. The germline CDR1 and CDR2 sequences are SGHVS and FQNEAQ. CDR3 size: 14 residues.

In DNA, the CDR3 is TGCAGTGCTACTCGTTGGGGGACTAGCGGGTCCTACGAGCAGTACTTC. It is translated as CSATRWGTSGSYEQYF. The chain combines TRBV20-1 with TRBJ2-4; 12 nucleotides line up with TRBD2. The DNA end is a closer match to TRBJ2-7, so the J assignment may be wrong. Germline V gives CDR1 DFQATT, CDR2 SNEGSKA (reference sequence). The CDR3 sequence is 16 residues long.

V usage is TRBV28 and J usage is TRBJ2-5; 11 bases agree with TRBD2. The length of the CDR3 is 14 residues. Germline CDR1 and CDR2: MDHEN and SYDVKM. Unmatched junction bases numbered 7, after V lost 8 bases and J lost 5 bases. CDR3 sequence reads: CASLLAGARETQYF. CDR3 in DNA: TGTGCCAGCCTACTAGCGGGAGCAAGGGAGACCCAGTACTTC.

The chain combines TRBV20-1 with TRBJ1-3; tentatively, D is TRBD1 (5 bases). The CDR3 has 13 amino acids. CDR1 DFQATT and CDR2 SNEGSKA come from the germline V gene (reference sequence). Trimming pared 3 bases from V and 3 bases from J, leaving 9 bases between. CDR3 loop: CSARSGGGNTIYF. DNA of the CDR3: TGCAGTGCTAGGTCTGGGGGTGGAAACACCATATATTTT.

The J gene is TRBJ2-7, the V gene TRBV7-8; 7 nucleotides match TRBD1. Germline V gene sequence: CDR1 SGHVS, CDR2 FQNEAQ. The CDR3 covers 14 residues. V lost 1 base, J lost 7 bases, and 7 bases stayed unmatched. The CDR3 nucleotides read TGTGCCAGCAGCTTAGAGGGGGCAGGCAGAGAGCAGTACTTC. It yields the protein CASSLEGAGREQYF.

The chain couples TRBV14 to TRBJ2-4; D ambiguous. The closer fit of TRBJ2-7 to the DNA end suggests the J call may be wrong. Germline CDR1 reads SGHDN; CDR2 reads FVKESK. The CDR3 runs 15 residues. CDR3 in DNA: TGTGCCAGCAGCCCCGAGGAGATTTCCTACCACGAGCAGTACTTC. Protein product: CASSPEEISYHEQYF.